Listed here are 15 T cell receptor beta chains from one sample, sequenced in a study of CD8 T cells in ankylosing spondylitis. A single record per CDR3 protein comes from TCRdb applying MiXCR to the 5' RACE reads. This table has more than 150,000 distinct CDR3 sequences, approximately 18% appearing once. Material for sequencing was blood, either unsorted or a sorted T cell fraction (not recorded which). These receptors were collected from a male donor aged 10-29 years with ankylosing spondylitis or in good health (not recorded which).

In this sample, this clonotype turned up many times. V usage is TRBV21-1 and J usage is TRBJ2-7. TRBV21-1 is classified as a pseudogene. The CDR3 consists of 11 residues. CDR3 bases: TGTGCCAGTCGACACAACCACGAGCAGTACTTC. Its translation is CASRHNHEQYF.

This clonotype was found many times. CDR3 in amino acids: CASSLVSSAQETQYF. The CDR3 coding sequence is TGTGCCAGCAGCTTAGTTTCTAGCGCCCAAGAGACCCAGTACTTC. The chain uses TRBV11-2 and TRBJ2-5, with D perhaps TRBD2 (6 bases). The CDR3 extends over 15 amino acids. CDR1 and CDR2 from the germline V gene are SGHAT and FQNNGV. V gave up 1 base and J gave up 1 base, with 10 bases separating them. Full variable domain (remainder filled in from reference TRBV11-2 and TRBJ2-5): EAGVAQSPRYKIIEKRQSVAFWCNPISGHATLYWYQQILGQGPKLLIQFQNNGVVDDSQLPKDRFSAERLKGVDSTLKIQPAKLEDSAVYLCASSLVSSAQETQYFGPGTRLLVL.

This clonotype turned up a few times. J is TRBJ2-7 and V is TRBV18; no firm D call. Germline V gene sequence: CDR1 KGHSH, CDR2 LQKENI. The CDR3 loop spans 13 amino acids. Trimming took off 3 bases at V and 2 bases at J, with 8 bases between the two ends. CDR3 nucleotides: TGTGCCAGCTCACCCGGGTCGGCCTACGAGCAGTACTTC. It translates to CASSPGSAYEQYF.

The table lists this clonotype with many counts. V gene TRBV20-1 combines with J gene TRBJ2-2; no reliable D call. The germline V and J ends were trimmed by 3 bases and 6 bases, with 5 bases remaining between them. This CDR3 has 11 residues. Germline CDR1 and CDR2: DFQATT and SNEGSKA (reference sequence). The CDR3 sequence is CSASGAGELFF. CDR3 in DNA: TGCAGTGCTAGTGGAGCCGGGGAGCTGTTTTTT.

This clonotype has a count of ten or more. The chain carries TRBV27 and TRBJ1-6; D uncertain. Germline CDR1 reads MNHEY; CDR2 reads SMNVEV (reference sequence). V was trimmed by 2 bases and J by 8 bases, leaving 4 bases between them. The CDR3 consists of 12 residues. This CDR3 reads CASSLGDSPLHF. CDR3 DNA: TGTGCCAGCAGTTTAGGGGATTCACCCCTCCACTTT.

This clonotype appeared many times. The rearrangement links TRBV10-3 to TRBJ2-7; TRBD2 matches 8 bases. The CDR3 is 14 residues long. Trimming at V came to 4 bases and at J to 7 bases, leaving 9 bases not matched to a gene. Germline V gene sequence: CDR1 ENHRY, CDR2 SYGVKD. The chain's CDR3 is CAISASEASGEQYF. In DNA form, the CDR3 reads TGTGCCATCAGTGCCAGTGAGGCTAGCGGGGAGCAGTACTTC.

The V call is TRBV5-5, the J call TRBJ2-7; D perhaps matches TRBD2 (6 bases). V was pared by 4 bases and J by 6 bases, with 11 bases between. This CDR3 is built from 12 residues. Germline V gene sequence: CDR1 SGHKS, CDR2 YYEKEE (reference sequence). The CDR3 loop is CASSSSGLEQYV. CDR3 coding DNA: TGTGCCAGCAGCAGTAGCGGTCTCGAGCAGTACGTC.

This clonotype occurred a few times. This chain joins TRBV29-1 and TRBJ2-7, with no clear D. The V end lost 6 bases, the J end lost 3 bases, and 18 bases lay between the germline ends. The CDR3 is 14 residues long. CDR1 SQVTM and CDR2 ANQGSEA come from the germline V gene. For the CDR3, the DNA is TGCAGCGTCGGATTCGCAGCGAAGGTCTACGAGCAGTACTTC. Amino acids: CSVGFAAKVYEQYF.

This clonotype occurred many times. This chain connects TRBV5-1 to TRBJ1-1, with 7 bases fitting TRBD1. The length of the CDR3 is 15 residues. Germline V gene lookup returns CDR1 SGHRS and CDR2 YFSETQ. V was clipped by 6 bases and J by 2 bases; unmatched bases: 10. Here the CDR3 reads CASNPGGQTNTEAFF. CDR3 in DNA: TGCGCCAGCAACCCCGGGGGACAGACTAACACTGAAGCTTTCTTT.

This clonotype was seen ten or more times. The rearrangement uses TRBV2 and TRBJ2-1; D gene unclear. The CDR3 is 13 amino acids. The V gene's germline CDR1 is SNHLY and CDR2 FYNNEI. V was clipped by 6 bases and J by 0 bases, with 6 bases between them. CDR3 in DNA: TGTGCCAGCAGGGCGAGCTCCTACAATGAGCAGTTCTTC. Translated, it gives CASRASSYNEQFF. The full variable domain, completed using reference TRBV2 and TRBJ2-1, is EPEVTQTPSHQVTQMGQEVILRCVPISNHLYFYWYRQILGQKVEFLVSFYNNEISEKSEIFDDQFSVERPDGSNFTLKIRSTKLEDSAMYFCASRASSYNEQFFGPGTRLTVL.

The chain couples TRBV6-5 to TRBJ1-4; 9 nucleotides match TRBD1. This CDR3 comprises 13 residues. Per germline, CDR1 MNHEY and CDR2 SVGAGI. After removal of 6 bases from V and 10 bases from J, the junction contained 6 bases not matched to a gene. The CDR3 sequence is CASRMDRGAKLFF. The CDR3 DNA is TGTGCCAGCAGAATGGACAGGGGTGCAAAACTGTTTTTT.

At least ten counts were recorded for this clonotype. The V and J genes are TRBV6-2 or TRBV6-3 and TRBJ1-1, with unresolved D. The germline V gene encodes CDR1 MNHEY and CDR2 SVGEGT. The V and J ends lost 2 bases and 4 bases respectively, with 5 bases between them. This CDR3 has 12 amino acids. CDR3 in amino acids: CASSYDGTEAFF. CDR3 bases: TGTGCCAGCAGTTACGATGGCACTGAAGCTTTCTTT.

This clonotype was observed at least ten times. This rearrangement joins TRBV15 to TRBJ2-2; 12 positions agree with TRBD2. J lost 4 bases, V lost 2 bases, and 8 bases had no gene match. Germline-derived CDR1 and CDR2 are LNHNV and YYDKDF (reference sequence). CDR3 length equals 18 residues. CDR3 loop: CATSRRPPSGRATGELFF. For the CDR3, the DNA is TGTGCCACCAGCAGACGGCCTCCTAGCGGGAGGGCCACCGGGGAGCTGTTTTTT.

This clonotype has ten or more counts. The CDR3 is CATSDTGLAGTGELFF. CDR3 in DNA: TGTGCCACCAGTGATACGGGACTAGCGGGAACCGGGGAGCTGTTTTTT. The genes are TRBV24-1 and TRBJ2-2; TRBD2 matches 13 bases. V shed 3 bases, J shed 5 bases, and the junction held 2 bases outside the gene matches. CDR1 is KGHDR, CDR2 SFDVKD, per germline. The CDR3 has 16 amino acids.

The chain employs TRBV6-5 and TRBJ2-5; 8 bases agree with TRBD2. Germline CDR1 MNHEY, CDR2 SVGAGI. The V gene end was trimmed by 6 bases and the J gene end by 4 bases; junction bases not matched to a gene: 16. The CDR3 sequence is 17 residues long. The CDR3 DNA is TGTGCCAGCAGGCAAACCCTCGTGGCGGGGGGCAGAGAGACCCAGTACTTC. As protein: CASRQTLVAGGRETQYF.